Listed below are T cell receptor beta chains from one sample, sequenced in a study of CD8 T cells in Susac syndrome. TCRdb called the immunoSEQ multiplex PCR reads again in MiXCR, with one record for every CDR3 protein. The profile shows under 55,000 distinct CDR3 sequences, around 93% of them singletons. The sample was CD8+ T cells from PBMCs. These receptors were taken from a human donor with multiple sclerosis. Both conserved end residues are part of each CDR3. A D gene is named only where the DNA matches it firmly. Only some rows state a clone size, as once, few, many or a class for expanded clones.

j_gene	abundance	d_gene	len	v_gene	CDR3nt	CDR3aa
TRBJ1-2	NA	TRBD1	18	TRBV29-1	TGCAGCGTTGGACCGATGACAGGCCCTGACAGGGATAACTATGGCTACACCTTC	CSVGPMTGPDRDNYGYTF
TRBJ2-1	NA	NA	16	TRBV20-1	TGCAGTGCTACCCCCACGACGGGGGATTCCTACAATGAGCAGTTCTTC	CSATPTTGDSYNEQFF
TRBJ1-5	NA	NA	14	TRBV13	TGTGCCAGCGGGACCGGGATTACGGGTCAGCCCCAGCATTTT	CASGTGITGQPQHF
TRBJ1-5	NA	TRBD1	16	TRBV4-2	TGTGCCAGCAGCCAAGAAACAGGGGGCGAGTATCAGCCCCAGCATTTT	CASSQETGGEYQPQHF
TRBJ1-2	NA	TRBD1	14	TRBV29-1	TGCAGCGTTGAACTGACAGGGAGCTCCTATGGCTACACCTTC	CSVELTGSSYGYTF
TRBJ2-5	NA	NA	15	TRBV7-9	TGTGCCAGCGGCCCAACAGAATTAAAAAAAGAGACCCAGTACTTC	CASGPTELKKETQYF
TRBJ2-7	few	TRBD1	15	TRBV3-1	TGTGCCAGCAGCCTGCGACAGGGCCTCTCCTACGAGCAGTACTTC	CASSLRQGLSYEQYF
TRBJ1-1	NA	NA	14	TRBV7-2	TGTGCCAGCAGCCCCGGTCCTTCGTACGCTGAAGCTTTCTTT	CASSPGPSYAEAFF
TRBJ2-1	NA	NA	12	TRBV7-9	TGTGCCAGCAGAACAAGGAGCGGGGAGCAGTTCTTC	CASRTRSGEQFF
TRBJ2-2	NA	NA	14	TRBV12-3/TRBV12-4	TGTGCCAGCAGCACAGGGATTAACACCGGGGAGCTGTTTTTT	CASSTGINTGELFF
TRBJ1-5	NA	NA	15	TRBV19	TGTGCCAGTAGGGAGCTGGCAGGGTCTAATCAGCCCCAGCATTTT	CASRELAGSNQPQHF
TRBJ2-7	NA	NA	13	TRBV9	TGTGCCAGCAGCGAAACAGGTGTCAGCGAGCAGTACTTC	CASSETGVSEQYF
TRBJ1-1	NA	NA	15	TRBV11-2	TGTGCCAGCAGCCCCCCCCAGGGAATGAACACTGAAGCTTTCTTT	CASSPPQGMNTEAFF
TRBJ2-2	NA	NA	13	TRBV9	TGTGCCAGCAGCGTGAGGCTCACCGGGGAGCTGTTTTTT	CASSVRLTGELFF
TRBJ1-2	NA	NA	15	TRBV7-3	TGTGCCAGCAGCCCCGTAGGCGGTGGTTCCTATGGCTACACCTTC	CASSPVGGGSYGYTF
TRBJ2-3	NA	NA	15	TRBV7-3	TGTGCCAGCACCCCTTGGGGGGGGGCCTTAGATACGCAGTATTTT	CASTPWGGALDTQYF
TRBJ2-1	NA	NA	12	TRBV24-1	TGTGCCACCAGGTCAGCCTACAATGAGCAGTTCTTC	CATRSAYNEQFF
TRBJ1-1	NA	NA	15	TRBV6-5	TGTGCCAGCAGTTACTCGGAGCAGCCAAACACTGAAGCTTTCTTT	CASSYSEQPNTEAFF
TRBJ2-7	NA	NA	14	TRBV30	TGTGCCTGGAGTCGTGACAGCGAGGTTTACGAGCAGTACTTC	CAWSRDSEVYEQYF
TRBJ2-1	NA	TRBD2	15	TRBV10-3	TGTGCCATCAGGAGAGGGACTAGCGGATACAATGAGCAGTTCTTC	CAIRRGTSGYNEQFF
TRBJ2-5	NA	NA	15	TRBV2	TGTGCCAGCAGATATACAGGGACGGTGGGAGAGACCCAGTACTTC	CASRYTGTVGETQYF
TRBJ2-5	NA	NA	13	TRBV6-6	TGTGCCAGCAGGCTCCGGGGGTTAGAGACCCAGTACTTC	CASRLRGLETQYF
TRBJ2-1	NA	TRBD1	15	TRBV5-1	TGCGCCAGCCGGAGACAGGGCGGCGAGTACAATGAGCAGTTCTTC	CASRRQGGEYNEQFF
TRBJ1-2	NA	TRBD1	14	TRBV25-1	TGTGCCAGCAGTGGGGGACAGGAGTACTATGGCTACACCTTC	CASSGGQEYYGYTF
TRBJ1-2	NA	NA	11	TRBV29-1	TGCAGCGTTGACAGGGGAGGGGGCTACACCTTC	CSVDRGGGYTF
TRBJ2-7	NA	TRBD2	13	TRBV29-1	TGCAGCGCCCGAGCGGGAGCTTACTACGAGCAGTACTTC	CSARAGAYYEQYF
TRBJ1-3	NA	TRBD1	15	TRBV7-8	TGTGCCAGCAGCTTTGGGACAGGGGCTGGAAACACCATATATTTT	CASSFGTGAGNTIYF
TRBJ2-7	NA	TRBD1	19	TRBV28	TGTGCCAGCAGTCTACCACCCCTCTTTATGAGGACAGGGGACTACGAGCAGTACTTC	CASSLPPLFMRTGDYEQYF
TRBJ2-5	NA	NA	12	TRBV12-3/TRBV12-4	TGTGCCAGCAGTTTAATTTACGAGACCCAGTACTTC	CASSLIYETQYF
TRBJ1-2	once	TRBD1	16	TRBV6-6	TGTGCCAGCAGTTATGTTAAGACAGGGGGCGTTTATGGCTACACCTTC	CASSYVKTGGVYGYTF
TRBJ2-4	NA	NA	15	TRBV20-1	TGCAGTGCTAGAGATAGTTCGGCCAGAAAAAACATTCAGTACTTC	CSARDSSARKNIQYF
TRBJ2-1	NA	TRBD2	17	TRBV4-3	TGCGCCAGCAGCCAAGAAGGGGAGGGACCGAGCAGCCGTGAGCAGTTCTTC	CASSQEGEGPSSREQFF
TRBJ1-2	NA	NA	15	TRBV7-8	TGTGCCAGCAGCTCGACCAATTCTGGTTGGTATGGCTACACCTTC	CASSSTNSGWYGYTF
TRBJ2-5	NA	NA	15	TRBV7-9	TGTGCCAGCAGCTTAGCCGACAGCGCCCCAGAGACCCAGTACTTC	CASSLADSAPETQYF
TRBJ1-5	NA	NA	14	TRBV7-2	TGTGCCAGCAGCTTAGACAGGACTAATCAGCCCCAGCATTTT	CASSLDRTNQPQHF
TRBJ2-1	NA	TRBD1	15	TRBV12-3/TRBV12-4	TGTGCCAGCACCGAGGGACAGGGGACCTACAATGAGCAGTTCTTC	CASTEGQGTYNEQFF
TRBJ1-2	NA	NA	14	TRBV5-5	TGTGCCAGCAGCTTGGGGTCCCGCCCGCCGGGCTACACCTTC	CASSLGSRPPGYTF
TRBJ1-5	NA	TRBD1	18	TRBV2	TGTGCCAGCAGTGAGGGACAGGATTTCCGGAAGGATAATCAGCCCCAGCATTTT	CASSEGQDFRKDNQPQHF